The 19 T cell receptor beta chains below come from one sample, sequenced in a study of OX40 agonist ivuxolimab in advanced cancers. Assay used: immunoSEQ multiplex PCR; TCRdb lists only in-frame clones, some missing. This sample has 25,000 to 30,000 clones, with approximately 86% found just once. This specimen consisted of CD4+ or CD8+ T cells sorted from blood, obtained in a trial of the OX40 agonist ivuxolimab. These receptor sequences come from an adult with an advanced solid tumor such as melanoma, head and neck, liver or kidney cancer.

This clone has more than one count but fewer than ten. The CDR3 DNA reads as TGTGCCAGCAGCACCGGGACAGAGTACGAGCAGTACTTC. Amino acids: CASSTGTEYEQYF. The V gene is TRBV7-9, the J gene TRBJ2-7, with TRBD1 matching over 7 bases. J was trimmed by 4 bases and V by 5 bases; bases with no gene match: 5. Germline V lookup: CDR1 SEHNR, CDR2 FQNEAQ (reference sequence). This CDR3 has 13 residues.

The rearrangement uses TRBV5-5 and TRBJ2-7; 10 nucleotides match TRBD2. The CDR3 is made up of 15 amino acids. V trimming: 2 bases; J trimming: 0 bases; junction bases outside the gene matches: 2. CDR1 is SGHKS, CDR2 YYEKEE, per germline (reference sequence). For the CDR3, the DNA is TGTGCCAGCAGCTTTACTAGCGGGGTCTCCTACGAGCAGTACTTC. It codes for CASSFTSGVSYEQYF.

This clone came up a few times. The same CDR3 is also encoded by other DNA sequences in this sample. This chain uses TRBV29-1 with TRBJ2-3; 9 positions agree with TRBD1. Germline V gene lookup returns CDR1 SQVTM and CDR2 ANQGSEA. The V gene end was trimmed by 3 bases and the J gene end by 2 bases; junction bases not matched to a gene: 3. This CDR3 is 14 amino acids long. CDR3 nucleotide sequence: TGCAGCGTTGAGGGACAGGGATTCACAGATACGCAGTATTTT. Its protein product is CSVEGQGFTDTQYF.

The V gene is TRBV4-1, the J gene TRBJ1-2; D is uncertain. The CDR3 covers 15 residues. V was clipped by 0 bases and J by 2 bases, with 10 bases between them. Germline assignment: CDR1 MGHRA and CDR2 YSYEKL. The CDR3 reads CASSQETGGNYGYTF. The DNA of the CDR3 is TGCGCCAGCAGCCAAGAAACTGGCGGAAACTATGGCTACACCTTC.

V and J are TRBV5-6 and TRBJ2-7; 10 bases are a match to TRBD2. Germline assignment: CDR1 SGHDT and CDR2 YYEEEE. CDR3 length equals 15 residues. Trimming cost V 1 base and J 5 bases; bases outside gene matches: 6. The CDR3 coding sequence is TGTGCCAGCAGCTTGCTGCCTAGCGGGAGCAACGAGCAGTACTTC. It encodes CASSLLPSGSNEQYF. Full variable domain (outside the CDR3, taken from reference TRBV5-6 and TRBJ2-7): DAGVTQSPTHLIKTRGQQVTLRCSPKSGHDTVSWYQQALGQGPQFIFQYYEEEERQRGNFPDRFSGHQFPNYSSELNVNALLLGDSALYLCASSLLPSGSNEQYFGPGTRLTVT.

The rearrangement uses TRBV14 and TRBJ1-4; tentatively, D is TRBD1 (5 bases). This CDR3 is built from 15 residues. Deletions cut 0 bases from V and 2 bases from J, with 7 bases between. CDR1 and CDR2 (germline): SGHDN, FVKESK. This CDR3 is CASSQDRGTNEKLFF. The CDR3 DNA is TGTGCCAGCAGCCAAGATCGGGGGACTAATGAAAAACTGTTTTTT.

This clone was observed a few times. CDR3 sequence (DNA): TGTGCCAGCAGTTCCATATATCGGACAGACCAAGAGACCCAGTACTTC. As protein: CASSSIYRTDQETQYF. The chain combines TRBV27 with TRBJ2-5; the D gene is possibly TRBD1 (6 bases). With 4 bases removed from V and 0 bases from J, the gap between germline ends came to 15 bases. The germline V gene encodes CDR1 MNHEY and CDR2 SMNVEV (reference sequence). The CDR3 has 16 amino acids.

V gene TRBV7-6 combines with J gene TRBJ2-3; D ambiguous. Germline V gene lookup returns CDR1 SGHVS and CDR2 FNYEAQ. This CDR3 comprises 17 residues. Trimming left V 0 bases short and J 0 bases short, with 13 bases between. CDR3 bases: TGTGCCAGCAGCTTAGCGCGAGTAACCTCTAGCACAGATACGCAGTATTTT. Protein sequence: CASSLARVTSSTDTQYF.

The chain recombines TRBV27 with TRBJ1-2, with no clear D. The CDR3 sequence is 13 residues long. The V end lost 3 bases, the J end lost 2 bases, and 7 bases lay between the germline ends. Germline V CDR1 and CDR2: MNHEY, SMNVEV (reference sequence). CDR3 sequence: CASSFSQNYGYTF. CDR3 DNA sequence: TGTGCCAGCAGTTTTTCTCAGAACTATGGCTACACCTTC.

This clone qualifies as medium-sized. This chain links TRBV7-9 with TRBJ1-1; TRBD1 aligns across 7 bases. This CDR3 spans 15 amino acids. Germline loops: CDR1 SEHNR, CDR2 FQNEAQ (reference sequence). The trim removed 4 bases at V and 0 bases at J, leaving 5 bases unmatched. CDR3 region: CASSSTGQMNTEAFF. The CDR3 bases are TGTGCCAGCAGCTCGACAGGGCAGATGAACACTGAAGCTTTCTTT.

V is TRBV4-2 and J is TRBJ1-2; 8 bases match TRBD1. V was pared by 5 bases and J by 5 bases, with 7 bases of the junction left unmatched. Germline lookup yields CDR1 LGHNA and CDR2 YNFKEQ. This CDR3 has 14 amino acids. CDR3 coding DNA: TGTGCCAGCAGCAAAGGCGGACAGGGTTATGGCTACACCTTC. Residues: CASSKGGQGYGYTF.

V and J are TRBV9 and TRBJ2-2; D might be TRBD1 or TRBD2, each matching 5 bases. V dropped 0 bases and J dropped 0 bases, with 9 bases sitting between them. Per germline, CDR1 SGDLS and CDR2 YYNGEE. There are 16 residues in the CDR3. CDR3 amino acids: CASSVARDPNTGELFF. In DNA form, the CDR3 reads TGTGCCAGCAGCGTAGCTAGGGACCCGAACACCGGGGAGCTGTTTTTT.

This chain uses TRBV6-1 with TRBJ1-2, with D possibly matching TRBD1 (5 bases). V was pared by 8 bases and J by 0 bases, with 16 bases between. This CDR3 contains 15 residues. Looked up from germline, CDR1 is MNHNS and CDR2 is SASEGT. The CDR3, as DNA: TGTGCCAGCTATCCACGGGGGTTTACTAACTATGGCTACACCTTC. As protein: CASYPRGFTNYGYTF.

The CDR3 coding sequence is TGTGCCAGCAGCACAGGGGTGGGCCGCAATCAGCCCCAGCATTTT. It yields the protein CASSTGVGRNQPQHF. The gene calls are TRBV11-2 and TRBJ1-5; 7 bases align to TRBD1. The germline V gene has CDR1 SGHAT and CDR2 FQNNGV. This CDR3 has 15 residues. V was clipped by 5 bases and J by 2 bases; unmatched bases: 6.

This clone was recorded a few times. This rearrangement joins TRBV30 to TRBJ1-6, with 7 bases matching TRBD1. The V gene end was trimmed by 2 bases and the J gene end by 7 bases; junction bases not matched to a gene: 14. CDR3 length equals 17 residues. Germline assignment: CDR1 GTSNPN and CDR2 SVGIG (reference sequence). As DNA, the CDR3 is TGTGCCTGGAGTCTCCTTCCTCGACAGGGTGACAATTCACCCCTCCACTTT. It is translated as CAWSLLPRQGDNSPLHF.

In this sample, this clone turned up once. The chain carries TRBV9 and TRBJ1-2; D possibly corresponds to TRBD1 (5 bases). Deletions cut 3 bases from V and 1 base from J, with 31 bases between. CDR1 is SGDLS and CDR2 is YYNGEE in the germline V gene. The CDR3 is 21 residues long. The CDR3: CASSAEGGREVRKGVNYGYTF. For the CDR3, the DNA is TGTGCCAGCAGCGCCGAGGGAGGTCGCGAAGTCCGGAAAGGGGTTAACTATGGCTACACCTTC.

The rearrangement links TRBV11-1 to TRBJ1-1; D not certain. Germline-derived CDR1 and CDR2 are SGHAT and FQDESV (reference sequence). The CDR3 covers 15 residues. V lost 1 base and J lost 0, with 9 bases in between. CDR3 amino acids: CASSLGPVMNTEAFF. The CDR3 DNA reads TGTGCCAGCAGCTTAGGTCCGGTCATGAACACTGAAGCTTTCTTT.

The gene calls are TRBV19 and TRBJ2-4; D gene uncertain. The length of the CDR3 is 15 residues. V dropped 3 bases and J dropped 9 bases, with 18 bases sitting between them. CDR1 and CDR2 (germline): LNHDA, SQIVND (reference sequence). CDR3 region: CASSMPRAPRPIQYF. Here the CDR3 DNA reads TGTGCCAGTAGTATGCCCCGGGCCCCGAGACCCATTCAGTACTTC.

The chain's CDR3 is CASSAISLRTEAFF. DNA of the CDR3: TGTGCCAGCTCCGCTATTAGTCTAAGGACTGAAGCTTTCTTT. The chain links TRBV28 to TRBJ1-1; D not resolved. V was trimmed by 8 bases and J by 5 bases, leaving 18 bases between them. In germline, CDR1 is MDHEN, CDR2 SYDVKM. This CDR3 spans 14 amino acids.